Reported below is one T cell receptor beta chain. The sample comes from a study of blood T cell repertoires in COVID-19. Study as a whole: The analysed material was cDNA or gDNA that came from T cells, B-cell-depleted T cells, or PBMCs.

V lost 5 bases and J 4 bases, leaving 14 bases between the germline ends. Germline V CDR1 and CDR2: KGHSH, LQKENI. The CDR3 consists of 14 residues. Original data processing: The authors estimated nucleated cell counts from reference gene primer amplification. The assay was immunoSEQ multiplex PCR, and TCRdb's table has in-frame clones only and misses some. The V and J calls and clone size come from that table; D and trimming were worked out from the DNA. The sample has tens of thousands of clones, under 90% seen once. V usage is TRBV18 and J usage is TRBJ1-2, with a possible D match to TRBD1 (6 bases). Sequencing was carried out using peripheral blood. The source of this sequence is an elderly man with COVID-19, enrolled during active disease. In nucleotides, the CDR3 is TGTGCCAGCTCAAAAAACGGACAGCTCTATGGCTACACCTTC. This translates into CASSKNGQLYGYTF.